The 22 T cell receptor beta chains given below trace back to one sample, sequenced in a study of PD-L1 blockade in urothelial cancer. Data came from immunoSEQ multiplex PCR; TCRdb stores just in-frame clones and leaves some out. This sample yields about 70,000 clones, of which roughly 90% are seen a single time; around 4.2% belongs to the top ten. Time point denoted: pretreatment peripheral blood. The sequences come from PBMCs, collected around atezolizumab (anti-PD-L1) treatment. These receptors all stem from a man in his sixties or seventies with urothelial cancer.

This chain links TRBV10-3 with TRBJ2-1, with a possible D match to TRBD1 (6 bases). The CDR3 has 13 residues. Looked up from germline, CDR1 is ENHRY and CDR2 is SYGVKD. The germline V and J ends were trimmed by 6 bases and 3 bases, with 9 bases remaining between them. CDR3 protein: CAIRGDNYNEQFF. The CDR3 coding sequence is TGTGCCATCAGGGGGGACAACTACAATGAGCAGTTCTTC.

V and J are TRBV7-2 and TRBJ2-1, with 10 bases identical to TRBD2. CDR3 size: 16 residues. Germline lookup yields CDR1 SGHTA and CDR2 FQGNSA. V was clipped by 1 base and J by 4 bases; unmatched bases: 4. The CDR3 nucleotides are TGTGCCAGCAGCTTAGGGTCTAGCGGGAGTTACAATGAGCAGTTCTTC. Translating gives CASSLGSSGSYNEQFF.

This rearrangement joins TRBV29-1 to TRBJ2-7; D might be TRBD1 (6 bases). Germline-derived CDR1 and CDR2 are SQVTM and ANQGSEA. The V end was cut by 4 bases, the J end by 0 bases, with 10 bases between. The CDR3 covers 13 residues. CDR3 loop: CSVAGVLSYEQYF. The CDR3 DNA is TGCAGCGTTGCAGGGGTCCTCTCCTACGAGCAGTACTTC.

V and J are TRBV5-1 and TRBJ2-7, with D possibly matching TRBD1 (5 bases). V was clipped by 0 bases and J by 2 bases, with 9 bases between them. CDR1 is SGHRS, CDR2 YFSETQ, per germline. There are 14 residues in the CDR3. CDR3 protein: CASSLVGRAYEQYF. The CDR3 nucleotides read TGCGCCAGCAGCTTGGTGGGCAGGGCCTACGAGCAGTACTTC.

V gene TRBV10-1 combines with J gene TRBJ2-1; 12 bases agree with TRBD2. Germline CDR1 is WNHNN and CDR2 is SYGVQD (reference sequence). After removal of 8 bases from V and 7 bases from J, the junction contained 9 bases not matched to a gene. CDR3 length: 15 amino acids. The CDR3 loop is CASSPLAGGPNEQFF. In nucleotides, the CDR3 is TGCGCCAGCTCTCCCCTAGCGGGAGGGCCGAATGAGCAGTTCTTC.

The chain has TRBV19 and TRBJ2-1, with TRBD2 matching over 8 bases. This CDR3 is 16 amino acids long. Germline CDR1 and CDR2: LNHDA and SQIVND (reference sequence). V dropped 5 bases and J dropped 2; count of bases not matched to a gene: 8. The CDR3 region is CASSESGLATYNEQFF. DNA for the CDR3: TGTGCCAGTAGTGAATCAGGACTAGCAACCTACAATGAGCAGTTCTTC.

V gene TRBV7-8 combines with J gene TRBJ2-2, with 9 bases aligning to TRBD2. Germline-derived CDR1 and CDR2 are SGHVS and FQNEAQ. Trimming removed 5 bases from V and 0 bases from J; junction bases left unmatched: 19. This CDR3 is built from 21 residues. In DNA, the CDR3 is TGTGCCAGCAGCCGATACTCGCCCTGGGGTTTAGCGGGAGCGAACACCGGGGAGCTGTTTTTT. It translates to CASSRYSPWGLAGANTGELFF. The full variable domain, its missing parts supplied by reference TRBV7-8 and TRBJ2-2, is GAGVSQSPRYKVAKRGQDVALRCDPISGHVSLFWYQQALGQGPEFLTYFQNEAQLDKSGLPSDRFFAERPEGSVSTLKIQRTQQEDSAVYLCASSRYSPWGLAGANTGELFFGEGSRLTVL.

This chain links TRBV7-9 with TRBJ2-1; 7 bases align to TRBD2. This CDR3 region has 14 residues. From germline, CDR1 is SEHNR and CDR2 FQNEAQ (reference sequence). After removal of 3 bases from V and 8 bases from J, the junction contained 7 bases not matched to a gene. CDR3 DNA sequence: TGTGCCAGCAGCTTGTCTAGCGGACACGATGAGCAGTTCTTC. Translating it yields CASSLSSGHDEQFF. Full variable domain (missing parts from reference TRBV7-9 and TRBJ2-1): DTGVSQNPRHKITKRGQNVTFRCDPISEHNRLYWYRQTLGQGPEFLTYFQNEAQLEKSRLLSDRFSAERPKGSFSTLEIQRTEQGDSAMYLCASSLSSGHDEQFFGPGTRLTVL.

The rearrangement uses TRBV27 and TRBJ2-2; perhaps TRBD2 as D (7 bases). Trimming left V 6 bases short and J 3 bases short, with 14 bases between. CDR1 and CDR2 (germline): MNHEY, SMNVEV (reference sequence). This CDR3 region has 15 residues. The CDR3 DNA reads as TGTGCCAGCAGAAGAGGGAGGGGGTACACCGGGGAGCTGTTTTTT. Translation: CASRRGRGYTGELFF.

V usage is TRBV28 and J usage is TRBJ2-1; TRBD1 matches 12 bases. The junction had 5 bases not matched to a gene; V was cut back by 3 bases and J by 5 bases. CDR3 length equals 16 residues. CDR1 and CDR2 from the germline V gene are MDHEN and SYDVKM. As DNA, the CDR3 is TGTGCCAGCAGTTTGAGCGGGACAGGGGGCAACAATGAGCAGTTCTTC. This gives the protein CASSLSGTGGNNEQFF. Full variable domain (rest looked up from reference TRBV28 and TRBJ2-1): DVKVTQSSRYLVKRTGEKVFLECVQDMDHENMFWYRQDPGLGLRLIYFSYDVKMKEKGDIPEGYSVSREKKERFSLILESASTNQTSMYLCASSLSGTGGNNEQFFGPGTRLTVL.

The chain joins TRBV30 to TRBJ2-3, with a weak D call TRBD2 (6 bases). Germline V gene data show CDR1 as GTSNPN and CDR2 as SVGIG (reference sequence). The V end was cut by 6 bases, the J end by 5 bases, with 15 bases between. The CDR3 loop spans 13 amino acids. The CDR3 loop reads CACAFRRGDTQYF. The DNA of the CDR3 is TGTGCCTGCGCTTTCAGGAGGGGAGATACGCAGTATTTT.

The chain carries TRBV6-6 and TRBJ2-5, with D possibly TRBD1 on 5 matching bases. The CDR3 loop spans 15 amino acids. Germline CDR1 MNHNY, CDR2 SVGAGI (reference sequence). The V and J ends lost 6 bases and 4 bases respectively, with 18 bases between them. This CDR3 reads CASRGLTETGETQYF. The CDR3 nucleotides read TGTGCCAGCAGGGGGTTGACAGAGACGGGAGAGACCCAGTACTTC.

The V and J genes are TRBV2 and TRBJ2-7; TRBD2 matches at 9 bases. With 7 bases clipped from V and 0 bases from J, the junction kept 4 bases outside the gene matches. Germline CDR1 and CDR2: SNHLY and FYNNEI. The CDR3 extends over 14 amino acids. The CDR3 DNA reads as TGTGCCAGCATATTTAGCGGGAGCTCCTACGAGCAGTACTTC. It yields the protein CASIFSGSSYEQYF.

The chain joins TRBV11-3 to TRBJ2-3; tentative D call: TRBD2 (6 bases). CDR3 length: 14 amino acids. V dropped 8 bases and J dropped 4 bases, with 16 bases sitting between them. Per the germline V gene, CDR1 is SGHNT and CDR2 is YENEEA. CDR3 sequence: CASSPGEDPDTQYF. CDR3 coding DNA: TGTGCCAGCTCCCCGGGGGAGGATCCAGATACGCAGTATTTT. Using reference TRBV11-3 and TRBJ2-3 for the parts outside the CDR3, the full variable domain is EAGVVQSPRYKIIEKKQPVAFWCNPISGHNTLYWYLQNLGQGPELLIRYENEEAVDDSQLPKDRFSAERLKGVDSTLKIQPAELGDSAVYLCASSPGEDPDTQYFGPGTRLTVL.

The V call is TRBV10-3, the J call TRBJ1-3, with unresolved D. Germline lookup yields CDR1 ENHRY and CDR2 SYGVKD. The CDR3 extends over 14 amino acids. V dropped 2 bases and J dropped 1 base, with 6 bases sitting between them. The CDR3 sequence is CAISEERSGNTIYF. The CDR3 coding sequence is TGTGCCATCAGTGAGGAGAGATCTGGAAACACCATATATTTT.

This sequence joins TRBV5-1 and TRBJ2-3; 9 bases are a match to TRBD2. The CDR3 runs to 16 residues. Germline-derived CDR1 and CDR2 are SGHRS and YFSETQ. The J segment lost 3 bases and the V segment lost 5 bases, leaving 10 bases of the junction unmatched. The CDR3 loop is CASRPLGGRATDTQYF. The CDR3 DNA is TGCGCCAGCAGGCCCCTTGGCGGGAGGGCGACAGATACGCAGTATTTT.

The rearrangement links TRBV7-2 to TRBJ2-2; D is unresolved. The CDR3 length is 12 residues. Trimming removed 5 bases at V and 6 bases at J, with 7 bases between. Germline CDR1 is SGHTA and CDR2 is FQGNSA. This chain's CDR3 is CASSLPAGELFF. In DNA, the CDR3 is TGTGCCAGCAGCCTCCCCGCCGGGGAGCTGTTTTTT.

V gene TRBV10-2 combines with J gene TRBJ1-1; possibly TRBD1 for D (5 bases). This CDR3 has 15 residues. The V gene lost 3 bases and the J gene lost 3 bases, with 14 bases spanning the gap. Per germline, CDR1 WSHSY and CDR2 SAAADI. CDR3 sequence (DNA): TGCGCCAGCAGTGACGGCTCGAAGGGGTACACTGAAGCTTTCTTT. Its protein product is CASSDGSKGYTEAFF.

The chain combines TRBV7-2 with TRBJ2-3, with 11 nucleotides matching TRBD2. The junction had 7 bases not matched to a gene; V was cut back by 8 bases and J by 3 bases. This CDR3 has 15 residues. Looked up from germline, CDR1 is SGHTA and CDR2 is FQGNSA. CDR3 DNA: TGTGCCAGCGGGGGTAGCGGGAGGGCGACAGATACGCAGTATTTT. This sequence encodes CASGGSGRATDTQYF.

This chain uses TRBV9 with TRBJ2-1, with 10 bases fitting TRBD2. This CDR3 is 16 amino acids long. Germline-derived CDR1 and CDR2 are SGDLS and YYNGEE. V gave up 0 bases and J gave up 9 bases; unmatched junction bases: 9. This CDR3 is CASSVGASGSMGEQFF. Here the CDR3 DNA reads TGTGCCAGCAGCGTAGGGGCTAGCGGGAGCATGGGTGAGCAGTTCTTC. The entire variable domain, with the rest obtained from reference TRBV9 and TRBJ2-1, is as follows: DSGVTQTPKHLITATGQRVTLRCSPRSGDLSVYWYQQSLDQGLQFLIQYYNGEERAKGNILERFSAQQFPDLHSELNLSSLELGDSALYFCASSVGASGSMGEQFFGPGTRLTVL.

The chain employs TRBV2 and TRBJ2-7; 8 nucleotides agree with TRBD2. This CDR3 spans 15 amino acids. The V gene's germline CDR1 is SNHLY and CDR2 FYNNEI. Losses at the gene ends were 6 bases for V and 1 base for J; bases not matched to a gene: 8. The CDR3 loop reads CASRAEREWSYEQYF. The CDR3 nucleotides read TGTGCCAGCAGAGCCGAGCGGGAGTGGTCCTACGAGCAGTACTTC.

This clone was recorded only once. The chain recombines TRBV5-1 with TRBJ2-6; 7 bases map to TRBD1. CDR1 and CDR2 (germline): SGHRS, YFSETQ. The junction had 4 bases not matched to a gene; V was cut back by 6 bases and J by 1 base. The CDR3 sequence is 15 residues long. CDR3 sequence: CASTSGGSGANVLTF. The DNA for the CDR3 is TGCGCCAGCACCTCAGGGGGTTCTGGGGCCAACGTCCTGACTTTC.